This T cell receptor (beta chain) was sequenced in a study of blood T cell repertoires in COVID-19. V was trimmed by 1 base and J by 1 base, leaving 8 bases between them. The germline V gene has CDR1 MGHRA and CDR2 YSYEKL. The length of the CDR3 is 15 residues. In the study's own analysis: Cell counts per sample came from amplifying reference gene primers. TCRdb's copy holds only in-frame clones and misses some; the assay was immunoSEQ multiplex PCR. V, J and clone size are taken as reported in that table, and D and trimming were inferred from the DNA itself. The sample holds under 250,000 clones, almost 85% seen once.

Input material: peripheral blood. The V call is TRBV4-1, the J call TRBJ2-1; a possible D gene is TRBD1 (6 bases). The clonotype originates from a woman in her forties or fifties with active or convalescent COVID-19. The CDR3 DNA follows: TGCGCCAGCAGCCAAGGAAGGGGGTCCTACAATGAGCAGTTCTTC. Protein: CASSQGRGSYNEQFF.